The following is a T cell receptor (beta chain) sequence with its context. The target antigen is unknown. Genomic DNA came from about 92 million PBMCs in unsorted samples. These data are taken from a study of shared clonotypes between healthy human individuals. General study results and limits: The authors expected sequencing depth to affect clonotype sharing among donors.

Sequencing used immunoSEQ multiplex PCR; TCRdb keeps in-frame clones, though not all of them. The sample has about half a million clones; over 60% are singletons. V was trimmed by 4 bases and J by 3 bases, leaving 7 bases between them. Per the germline V gene, CDR1 is SGHDN and CDR2 is FVKESK. The CDR3 extends over 13 amino acids. Sequencing was done on a sample of PBMCs. This receptor was taken from a woman in her forties in good health. Some clones in this sample may be carry-over from other donors' samples. The rearrangement joins TRBV14 to TRBJ2-1; no firm D call. The CDR3 nucleotides read TGTGCCAGCAGCCCTGGAAACTACAATGAGCAGTTCTTC. Translated: CASSPGNYNEQFF.